This T cell receptor (beta chain) was documented in a study of early T cells in non-severe SARS-CoV-2 infection (dated by TCRdb to 2020 to 2023). Broadly, across the study: Because TCR sequencing relied on bulk RNA taken from unsorted whole blood, pairing of alpha and beta chains was not possible. The paper's findings and limits, for the study overall: VDJdb matching was skewed toward anti-spike CD8 responses and likely underestimated virus-specific expansions by missing private and CD4 specificities.

The germline V gene gives CDR1 as MGHRA and CDR2 as YSYEKL. V is trimmed back by 0 bases and J by 1 base, and the junction contains 11 bases that no gene match accounts for. The CDR3 spans 18 residues, from the cysteine through the phenylalanine. Solely the CDR3 DNA is kept, with 54 bases framed from the first base. This clonotype was seen only a few times. The antigen it binds to is not known. No quality values exist for individual bases; no much larger clone is one base distant. This was a case-control study nested in a cohort of healthcare workers in London, UK, who had nasopharyngeal swab PCR tests and blood samples taken every week. Healthcare workers were recruited between 23 and 31 March 2020, during the week of the UK lockdown, and were followed weekly for up to about 15 weeks. To prepare the library, 5' RACE was applied. Sequencing instrument: NextSeq 500. To correct for sequencing error and PCR bias, the TCR library protocol tagged individual cDNA molecules with unique molecular identifiers. TCR alpha and beta chains were both sequenced, and the abundances of alpha and beta sequences in each sample were closely correlated with each other. The original pipeline was this. Decombinator V4 was used to annotate TCR sequences for V gene, J gene and CDR3. TCRs were defined as expanded if a significant change between any two time points was detected under a Poisson model with p below 0.0001. TCR abundances were normalised to the total number of TCRs sequenced per sample and were expressed as counts per million. MAIT TCRs were defined by TRAV1-2 paired with TRAJ12, TRAJ20 or TRAJ33, and iNKT TCRs by TRAV10 paired with TRAJ18. A search of VDJdb, accessed on 1 November 2021, was run for TCRs annotated to CMV, EBV and SARS-CoV-2, with TCRs annotated for multiple antigens excluded. The public reads were reprocessed in TCRdb via fastp at Q25 and MiXCR, keeping in-frame beta chains. Every entry covers one CDR3 protein and lists the most common genes and DNA from its rows. For this entry, the V and J calls and clone size follow TCRdb and not the study's own pipeline. This sample lists some 60,000 distinct CDR3 sequences; roughly a tenth were detected once. The top ten hold about 1.2% of the sample.

The chain links TRBV4-1 with TRBJ2-5; a stretch of 7 junction bases matches TRBD1. The clonotype comes from an adult who was a healthcare worker with PCR-confirmed SARS-CoV-2 infection or an uninfected control (not recorded which). The sample comprised whole blood. The sequenced DNA: TGCGCCAGCAGCCAAGATCGGGGACAGTGGTCTGGCCAAGAGACCCAGTACTTC. It translates as CASSQDRGQWSGQETQYF.